This entry lists 17 T cell receptor beta chains sequenced from one sample in a study of blood T cell repertoires in COVID-19. Generated by immunoSEQ multiplex PCR, the TCRdb table keeps only in-frame clones and is missing some. Of 140,000 to 150,000 clones listed, approximately 86% are singletons. Sequencing input: PBMCs or T cells enriched from blood (not recorded which). These receptors were taken from a woman aged 40-49 years who had recovered from COVID-19.

The rearrangement links TRBV20-1 to TRBJ2-7, with D perhaps matching TRBD2 (5 bases). V shed 3 bases and J shed 7 bases, with 7 bases lying between them. Germline assignment: CDR1 DFQATT and CDR2 SNEGSKA (reference sequence). This CDR3 contains 10 residues. The CDR3 coding sequence is TGCAGTGCTAGGCGGAGGGAGCAGTACTTC. Translating gives CSARRREQYF.

The chain has TRBV3-1 (or the pseudogene TRBV3-2) and TRBJ2-7, with D possibly TRBD1 on 7 matching bases. Trimming took off 1 base at V and 5 bases at J, with 15 bases between the two ends. The germline V gene encodes CDR1 LGHDT and CDR2 YNNKEL (reference sequence). This CDR3 region has 15 residues. CDR3 in DNA: TGTGCCAGCAGCCAAGCGACAGGGAGGAGGGACGAGCAGTACTTC. It encodes CASSQATGRRDEQYF.

The CDR3 sequence is CATSTDRGSFEAFF. CDR3 coding DNA: TGTGCCACCAGCACTGACAGGGGCTCCTTCGAAGCTTTCTTT. V gene TRBV15 combines with J gene TRBJ1-1; TRBD1 matches 8 bases. The CDR3 length is 14 residues. V lost 4 bases to trimming and J lost 8 bases; unmatched junction nucleotides: 9. Per the germline V gene, CDR1 is LNHNV and CDR2 is YYDKDF (reference sequence).

V and J are TRBV5-1 and TRBJ2-1, with D possibly being TRBD2 (6 bases). This CDR3 is built from 17 residues. Germline V gene sequence: CDR1 SGHRS, CDR2 YFSETQ. Trimming shortened V by 4 bases and J by 0 bases, and 17 bases separated the two germline ends. The CDR3 region has the DNA TGCGCCAGCAGCAAGATAAGTATGACTAGCTCCTACAATGAGCAGTTCTTC. Translated, it gives CASSKISMTSSYNEQFF.

The genes are TRBV5-1 and TRBJ1-1; 9 nucleotides line up with TRBD1. Unmatched junction bases numbered 7, after V lost 4 bases and J lost 0 bases. CDR1 is SGHRS, CDR2 YFSETQ, per germline. This CDR3 has 16 residues. The chain's CDR3 is CASSPGTGLLNTEAFF. The CDR3 DNA reads as TGCGCCAGCAGCCCCGGGACAGGGCTACTGAACACTGAAGCTTTCTTT.

This sequence joins TRBV6-5 and TRBJ1-6; TRBD1 matches at 7 bases. The CDR3 covers 15 residues. The trim removed 7 bases at V and 3 bases at J, leaving 6 bases unmatched. Germline values: CDR1 MNHEY, CDR2 SVGAGI. CDR3 DNA: TGTGCCAGCAAAAGCGACAGGGTCTATAATTCACCCCTCCACTTT. Translating gives CASKSDRVYNSPLHF.

The V and J genes are TRBV25-1 and TRBJ2-1; 13 bases map to TRBD2. Germline V lookup: CDR1 MGHDK, CDR2 SYGVNS. This CDR3 has 16 amino acids. Losses at the gene ends were 3 bases for V and 5 bases for J; bases not matched to a gene: 4. The CDR3 is CASSDLLAGGNNEQFF. As DNA, the CDR3 is TGTGCCAGCAGTGACTTACTAGCGGGGGGGAACAATGAGCAGTTCTTC.

The table lists this clone with a count of one. This chain joins TRBV25-1 and TRBJ2-2; TRBD2 matches at 14 bases. The CDR3 spans 16 residues. V was clipped by 6 bases and J by 5 bases; unmatched bases: 5. CDR1 and CDR2 (germline): MGHDK, SYGVNS. The CDR3 DNA reads TGTGCCAGCAGGGGGACTAGCGGGGGTGTTACCGGGGAGCTGTTTTTT. Its translation is CASRGTSGGVTGELFF.

This chain uses TRBV7-6 with TRBJ1-1, with 8 bases matching TRBD1. The V and J ends lost 6 bases and 2 bases, in that order; junction bases with no gene match: 11. From germline, CDR1 is SGHVS and CDR2 FNYEAQ. The CDR3 is 16 amino acids. CDR3 sequence reads: CASSYGRQGANTEAFF. Written as DNA, the CDR3 is TGTGCCAGCAGTTATGGCAGGCAGGGGGCAAACACTGAAGCTTTCTTT.

This chain joins TRBV5-1 and TRBJ2-2; TRBD2 matches 7 bases. The length of the CDR3 is 16 residues. Germline V gene lookup returns CDR1 SGHRS and CDR2 YFSETQ. V lost 0 bases and J lost 8; bases outside the gene matches: 10. This CDR3 reads CASSLGTRTSSGELFF. The CDR3 DNA reads as TGCGCCAGCAGCTTGGGTACCCGGACTAGTTCTGGGGAGCTGTTTTTT.

The genes are TRBV11-3 and TRBJ1-1; D is perhaps TRBD1 (5 bases). V was cut by 4 bases and J by 1 base, with 7 bases left in between. This CDR3 spans 13 amino acids. CDR1 SGHNT and CDR2 YENEEA come from the germline V gene. The CDR3 protein is CASSSGGNTEAFF. The CDR3, as DNA: TGTGCCAGCAGCTCGGGGGGGAACACTGAAGCTTTCTTT.

V usage is TRBV19 and J usage is TRBJ1-5, with unresolved D. Looked up from germline, CDR1 is LNHDA and CDR2 is SQIVND (reference sequence). The CDR3 contains 14 residues. Trimming cost V 4 bases and J 4 bases, with 11 bases left between them. The CDR3 reads CASSNTGTNQPQHF. CDR3 nucleotides: TGTGCCAGTAGTAATACGGGAACTAATCAGCCCCAGCATTTT.

The V call is TRBV30, the J call TRBJ1-4, with D perhaps matching TRBD1 (5 bases). Between the trimmed V and J ends, which lost 1 base and 0 bases, there was a span of 6 bases. Per germline, CDR1 GTSNPN and CDR2 SVGIG (reference sequence). This CDR3 is 14 amino acids long. CDR3 region: CAWSATATNEKLFF. Written as DNA, the CDR3 is TGTGCCTGGAGTGCGACAGCAACTAATGAAAAACTGTTTTTT.

The chain is built from TRBV18 and TRBJ1-2; D unresolved. V was clipped by 6 bases and J by 4 bases, with 6 bases between them. The CDR3 totals 11 residues. The germline V gene encodes CDR1 KGHSH and CDR2 LQKENI. The CDR3 coding sequence is TGTGCCAGCTCGTCTTCCTATGGCTACACCTTC. Translation: CASSSSYGYTF.

V is TRBV6-5 and J is TRBJ2-1, with unresolved D. This CDR3 region has 16 residues. Trimming took off 0 bases at V and 0 bases at J, with 9 bases between the two ends. Looked up from germline, CDR1 is MNHEY and CDR2 is SVGAGI. CDR3 protein: CASSYSRLSSYNEQFF. The DNA for the CDR3 is TGTGCCAGCAGTTACTCGCGGCTAAGCTCCTACAATGAGCAGTTCTTC.

This clone was seen repeatedly, ten times or more. The chain carries TRBV4-2 and TRBJ1-4; the D gene is possibly TRBD1 (5 bases). This CDR3 contains 14 residues. Trimming left V 2 bases short and J 6 bases short, with 10 bases between. CDR1 and CDR2 (germline): LGHNA, YNFKEQ. The CDR3 coding sequence is TGTGCCAGCAGCCAACGCCAGGGCCATGAAAAACTGTTTTTT. Its protein is CASSQRQGHEKLFF.

This chain links TRBV11-2 with TRBJ2-1, with a weak D call TRBD1 (5 bases). Trimming took off 3 bases at V and 9 bases at J, with 18 bases between the two ends. CDR1 and CDR2 (germline): SGHAT, FQNNGV. This CDR3 spans 15 amino acids. CDR3 DNA sequence: TGTGCCAGCAGCTTTTTGGTGGGGCGTGCCCCTGAGCAGTTCTTC. As protein: CASSFLVGRAPEQFF. The variable domain in full, completed from reference TRBV11-2 and TRBJ2-1, reads EAGVAQSPRYKIIEKRQSVAFWCNPISGHATLYWYQQILGQGPKLLIQFQNNGVVDDSQLPKDRFSAERLKGVDSTLKIQPAKLEDSAVYLCASSFLVGRAPEQFFGPGTRLTVL.